These T cell receptor beta chains were read from a single sample in a study of cytomegalovirus exposure and HLA in healthy donors. Data came from immunoSEQ multiplex PCR; TCRdb stores just in-frame clones and leaves some out. In the table there are some 110,000 clones, roughly three quarters of which are singletons. The sequenced material came from PBMCs. These receptors were taken from a woman aged 18-29 years in good health and CMV-seropositive. CDR3s leave out the opening cysteine and the closing phenylalanine or tryptophan. A D gene is named only where the DNA matches it firmly. The listing skips clone size in some rows; elsewhere it reads once, few, many or a size class.

D	size	V	J	CDR3
TRBD2	few	TRBV19	TRBJ2-3	ATSPGLFTDTQY
-	-	TRBV9	TRBJ2-7	ASSPRRDGIYEQY
-	-	TRBV6-1	TRBJ2-7	ASSDQAAGEQY
-	-	TRBV2	TRBJ1-4	ASTLRVTNEKLF
TRBD1	-	TRBV29-1	TRBJ1-4	SVIPTGDTNEKLF
TRBD1	-	TRBV5-1	TRBJ2-7	ASSSTGQGGVEQY
TRBD2	-	TRBV5-4	TRBJ2-2	ASSAGLAGGDTGELF
-	-	TRBV5-1	TRBJ1-5	ASSITGNNQPQH
-	once	TRBV6-1	-	ASSERGTYEQY
TRBD1	-	TRBV2	TRBJ1-5	ASSIPGQGYNQPQH
-	-	TRBV6-5	TRBJ1-1	ASSELGGEAF
-	-	TRBV27	TRBJ2-1	ASSLRQGNNEQF
-	-	TRBV30	TRBJ1-1	AWKFPPPGNTEAF
TRBD2	few	TRBV4-1	TRBJ2-1	ASSRLAGEQF
TRBD1	-	TRBV28	TRBJ1-2	ASSLTGLYGYT
TRBD2	-	TRBV7-9	TRBJ2-1	ASRSSGISDEQF
TRBD1	once	TRBV5-1	TRBJ1-1	ASSVGQGNTEAF
TRBD2	-	TRBV9	TRBJ2-2	ASSAHSTSSGRYSGELF
-	-	TRBV30	TRBJ1-1	AWSGGDTEAF
-	-	TRBV27	TRBJ2-3	ASSLLGSGTDTDTQY
TRBD1	-	TRBV25-1	TRBJ2-2	ASRKTGVHGELF
-	-	TRBV6-5	TRBJ1-2	ASSYRSGYGYT
-	-	TRBV2	TRBJ1-5	ASGYGYQPQH
-	-	TRBV9	TRBJ2-1	ASSVAGYPYNEQF
TRBD1	-	TRBV5-1	TRBJ1-6	ASSSGTRTGGSPLH
-	-	TRBV5-6	TRBJ1-1	ASSFRGEAF
-	-	TRBV19	TRBJ1-4	ASSIDLDEKLF
-	-	TRBV21-1	TRBJ2-7	ASSNPRGKGDEQY
TRBD1	few	TRBV2	TRBJ1-5	ASSLTGDQPQH
-	-	TRBV7-9	TRBJ2-1	CSSSPVERLNYNEQF
TRBD2	-	TRBV25-1	TRBJ2-1	ASSETSGADNEQF
-	-	TRBV11-2	TRBJ1-2	ASSLWAGGSGYGYT
-	-	TRBV5-1	TRBJ2-7	ASRWGTGTYEQY
-	-	TRBV11-3	TRBJ1-1	ASSLDMNTEAF
TRBD1	-	TRBV27	TRBJ1-3	ASRRTGETGNTIY
TRBD1	once	TRBV5-6	TRBJ2-2	ASSLHAGTGRTGELF
-	-	TRBV11-2	TRBJ1-2	ASSLATDYGYT
-	-	TRBV28	TRBJ2-5	ASSLRGIGTQY
-	-	TRBV14	TRBJ2-5	ASSQRWTALRETQY
-	-	TRBV6-1	TRBJ2-3	ASSEPGDTQY
-	-	TRBV19	TRBJ1-1	ASRLRGTNTEAF
-	-	TRBV30	TRBJ1-5	AWSADRNNQPQH
TRBD1	-	TRBV7-7	TRBJ2-7	ASSFGTGGSYEQY
-	-	TRBV28	TRBJ1-4	ASSVQGGVKLF
-	few	TRBV19	TRBJ1-5	ASSTNINQPQH
TRBD1	-	TRBV5-6	TRBJ2-5	ASSSRYRGRTREQY
TRBD1	once	TRBV7-8	TRBJ2-7	ASSLMGQGALSLEQY
-	-	TRBV5-4	TRBJ2-1	ASSQPMGPLSNEQF
-	-	TRBV6-5	TRBJ1-1	ASSVASSLRAF
TRBD1	-	TRBV7-9	TRBJ1-2	ASSPYRGGYT
-	-	TRBV7-6	TRBJ1-1	ASSLVSAVNTEAF
-	-	TRBV9	TRBJ1-5	ASSPEGGVDNQPQH
TRBD1	few	TRBV28	TRBJ2-7	ASSPGTGYEQY